These 31 T cell receptor beta chains were all obtained from the same sample, sequenced in a study of T cell repertoires in ileal Crohn's disease. Repertoires were generated with immunoSEQ multiplex PCR, while TCRdb's copy carries only in-frame clones and drops some. The sample carries several thousand clones, 65% to 85% recorded once. What was sequenced was ileal tissue. These receptors came from an adult with Crohn's disease.

The chain has TRBV19 and TRBJ2-1; weak D call: TRBD2 (6 bases). CDR3 length: 14 amino acids. Trimming shortened V by 3 bases and J by 8 bases, and 14 bases separated the two germline ends. From germline, CDR1 is LNHDA and CDR2 SQIVND (reference sequence). CDR3 coding DNA: TGTGCCAGTAGTATCAGGAGGGTGCCCCATGAGCAGTTCTTC. This codes for CASSIRRVPHEQFF.

This clone was found once. This chain links TRBV28 with TRBJ1-5; maybe TRBD1 (6 bases). Trimming removed 5 bases from V and 7 bases from J, with 15 bases in between. The CDR3 covers 14 residues. From germline, CDR1 is MDHEN and CDR2 SYDVKM. CDR3 coding DNA: TGTGCCAGCAGTCAGTACAGGGATTTCCAGCCCCAGCATTTT. It is translated as CASSQYRDFQPQHF.

About this clone: The germline gene is not matched at one end of the junction; a read error may be the cause. This sequence joins TRBV7-6 and TRBJ2-5; the D gene is possibly TRBD1 (6 bases). The CDR3 runs 15 residues. The germline gives CDR1 SGHVS, CDR2 FNYEAQ. The chain's CDR3 is CASTLQGNGQETQYF. The CDR3 DNA is TGTGCCAGCACCTTACAGGGTAACGGGCAAGAGACCCAGTACTTC.

Here the CDR3 DNA reads TGCGCCAGCAGCTTGGGGGACAGGGGTGTCACTGAAGCTTTCTTT. Translating gives CASSLGDRGVTEAFF. The V call is TRBV5-1, the J call TRBJ1-1; 10 bases agree with TRBD1. The CDR3 loop spans 15 amino acids. Per germline, CDR1 SGHRS and CDR2 YFSETQ. The ends lost 0 bases at V and 4 bases at J; junction bases unmatched: 3.

The rearrangement uses TRBV6-1 and TRBJ2-1, with D uncertain. The germline CDR1 and CDR2 sequences are MNHNS and SASEGT. V lost 6 bases, J lost 2 bases, and 14 bases lay in between. The CDR3 length is 15 residues. CDR3 protein: CASRPQATTYNEQFF. CDR3 nucleotide sequence: TGTGCCAGCAGGCCCCAGGCTACCACCTACAATGAGCAGTTCTTC.

A few counts support this clone. The chain links TRBV6-6 to TRBJ1-1; D is unclear. The germline CDR1 and CDR2 sequences are MNHNY and SVGAGI (reference sequence). Between the trimmed V and J ends, which lost 7 bases and 8 bases, there was a span of 14 bases. The CDR3 totals 12 residues. The CDR3, as DNA: TGTGCCAGCAACCCGGCGAGCAGGGAAGCTTTCTTT. It encodes CASNPASREAFF.

This clone was detected only a few times. CDR3 DNA sequence: TGCGCCAGCAGTGATAGGGGAATCACTGAAGCTTTCTTT. Protein: CASSDRGITEAFF. The chain couples TRBV10-2 to TRBJ1-1; a weak D match, TRBD1 (5 bases). This CDR3 has 13 amino acids. CDR1 is WSHSY and CDR2 is SAAADI in the germline V gene. V lost 3 bases and J lost 4, with 9 bases in between.

This clone appeared a few times. Relative to the germline gene, one junction end is altered; a read error may explain this. The chain couples TRBV7-2 to TRBJ2-7, with TRBD1 matching 11 bases. The CDR3 length is 16 residues. From germline, CDR1 is SGHTA and CDR2 FQGNSA. The CDR3, as DNA: TGTGCCAGCAGCCTAGCCCCCGGGACAGGGGGGTACGAGCAGTACTTC. This translates into CASSLAPGTGGYEQYF.

As DNA, the CDR3 is TGCGCCAGCAGCTTGGGGGAGGGCGATACGCAGTATTTT. Translating gives CASSLGEGDTQYF. J is TRBJ2-3 and V is TRBV5-1, with 7 positions matching TRBD2. The CDR3 is 13 amino acids. V gave up 0 bases and J gave up 6 bases; unmatched junction bases: 1. CDR1 and CDR2 from the germline V gene are SGHRS and YFSETQ.

This clone was seen more than once but under ten times. The CDR3 protein is CASSLSAGAKEQYF. The CDR3, as DNA: TGTGCCAGCAGCCTATCGGCGGGGGCGAAAGAGCAGTACTTC. The chain joins TRBV7-9 to TRBJ2-7; D may be TRBD2 (7 bases). The CDR3 totals 14 residues. Germline CDR1 is SEHNR and CDR2 is FQNEAQ (reference sequence). Trimming left V 5 bases short and J 7 bases short, with 18 bases between.

The chain is built from TRBV19 and TRBJ2-7; the match to TRBD2 covers 14 bases. The CDR3 runs to 14 residues. Trimming at V came to 10 bases and at J to 1 base, leaving 3 bases not matched to a gene. Germline CDR1 and CDR2: LNHDA and SQIVND (reference sequence). CDR3 region: CANGTSGGSYEQYF. CDR3 nucleotides: TGTGCCAACGGGACTAGCGGGGGATCCTACGAGCAGTACTTC.

Turning to this clone: Other DNA sequences of this sample code for an identical CDR3. V and J are TRBV11-2 and TRBJ2-5; D remains unclear. The CDR3 extends over 13 amino acids. Deletions cut 1 base from V and 5 bases from J, with 8 bases between. Germline V gene data show CDR1 as SGHAT and CDR2 as FQNNGV. CDR3 bases: TGTGCCAGCAGCTTAGGGTTCCGGGAGACCCAGTACTTC. It yields the protein CASSLGFRETQYF.

The rearrangement joins TRBV29-1 to TRBJ2-7, with D tentatively TRBD1 (5 bases). The V and J ends lost 2 bases and 5 bases respectively, with 10 bases between them. CDR3 length equals 12 residues. Germline V gene sequence: CDR1 SQVTM, CDR2 ANQGSEA. The CDR3 is CSVEKGQNEQYF. The CDR3 region has the DNA TGCAGCGTTGAAAAGGGGCAAAACGAGCAGTACTTC.

J is TRBJ1-5 and V is TRBV11-2; the D gene is possibly TRBD1 (5 bases). From germline, CDR1 is SGHAT and CDR2 FQNNGV. V was pared by 5 bases and J by 6 bases, with 11 bases between. CDR3 length: 13 residues. The CDR3 DNA reads TGTGCCAGCAGCCCGGACACGCTTCAGCCCCAGCATTTT. Protein sequence: CASSPDTLQPQHF.

This clone was recorded only once. This chain joins TRBV5-6 and TRBJ1-1; D gene unclear. V was cut by 0 bases and J by 7 bases, with 10 bases left in between. The CDR3 sequence is 13 residues long. Germline lookup yields CDR1 SGHDT and CDR2 YYEEEE. CDR3 in amino acids: CASSLGWAIEAFF. CDR3 nucleotides: TGTGCCAGCAGCTTGGGCTGGGCGATTGAAGCTTTCTTT. The whole variable domain, remainder taken from reference TRBV5-6 and TRBJ1-1, is DAGVTQSPTHLIKTRGQQVTLRCSPKSGHDTVSWYQQALGQGPQFIFQYYEEEERQRGNFPDRFSGHQFPNYSSELNVNALLLGDSALYLCASSLGWAIEAFFGQGTRLTVV.

The V gene is TRBV28, the J gene TRBJ1-2; 9 bases align to TRBD1. J lost 1 base, V lost 7 bases, and 10 bases had no gene match. The CDR3 totals 16 residues. CDR1 and CDR2 (germline): MDHEN, SYDVKM. The CDR3 sequence is CASTLTGTGFNYGYTF. In DNA, the CDR3 is TGTGCCAGCACCCTAACGGGGACAGGGTTTAACTATGGCTACACCTTC.

CDR3 amino acids: CASSFPGALLETQYF. The DNA for the CDR3 is TGTGCCAGCAGCTTCCCAGGGGCCTTACTAGAGACCCAGTACTTC. The genes are TRBV7-9 and TRBJ2-5; D may be TRBD1 (6 bases). Germline assignment: CDR1 SEHNR and CDR2 FQNEAQ (reference sequence). With 3 bases removed from V and 4 bases from J, the gap between germline ends came to 15 bases. CDR3 length: 15 amino acids.

This sequence joins TRBV4-3 and TRBJ1-2; D gene ambiguous. The V end lost 3 bases, the J end lost 8 bases, and 13 bases lay between the germline ends. Per the germline V gene, CDR1 is LGHNA and CDR2 is YSLEER. This CDR3 comprises 13 residues. The CDR3 coding sequence is TGCGCCAGCAGCCAGGGCGGGTCCCGGGGCTACACCTTC. The encoded protein is CASSQGGSRGYTF.

The chain has TRBV2 and TRBJ1-6; the D gene is possibly TRBD1 (6 bases). Between the trimmed V and J ends, which lost 9 bases and 14 bases, there was a span of 14 bases. This CDR3 comprises 11 residues. Germline V gives CDR1 SNHLY, CDR2 FYNNEI. CDR3 sequence (DNA): TGTGCCAGTAAGACAGGCCGAACCCTCCACTTT. Translated: CASKTGRTLHF.

The chain couples TRBV11-2 to TRBJ2-2, with TRBD2 identical over 8 bases. Trimming at V came to 5 bases and at J to 3 bases, leaving 5 bases not matched to a gene. The CDR3 has 15 residues. Germline loops: CDR1 SGHAT, CDR2 FQNNGV. The CDR3 reads CASSLSGGDTGELFF. The CDR3 coding sequence is TGTGCCAGCAGCCTCAGCGGGGGAGACACCGGGGAGCTGTTTTTT.

This clone was counted once. V usage is TRBV9 and J usage is TRBJ1-2, with D maybe TRBD1 (6 bases). The germline V gene encodes CDR1 SGDLS and CDR2 YYNGEE. The CDR3 extends over 16 amino acids. V was pared by 4 bases and J by 2 bases, with 18 bases between. The chain's CDR3 is CASSPDSLPWNYGYTF. The CDR3 coding sequence is TGTGCCAGCAGCCCGGACAGTCTCCCTTGGAACTATGGCTACACCTTC.

In its sample, this clone was seen once. The rearrangement uses TRBV7-7 and TRBJ2-2; TRBD2 matches at 8 bases. Germline-derived CDR1 and CDR2 are SSHAT and FNYEAQ (reference sequence). V was clipped by 5 bases and J by 6 bases; unmatched bases: 5. The CDR3 extends over 14 amino acids. DNA for the CDR3: TGTGCCAGCAGCCTGACTAGCGCATCCGGGGAGCTGTTTTTT. Its protein product is CASSLTSASGELFF.

The rearrangement joins TRBV7-6 to TRBJ1-6; 9 positions agree with TRBD1. The CDR3 has 13 amino acids. V lost 9 bases to trimming and J lost 7 bases; unmatched junction nucleotides: 4. Per germline, CDR1 SGHVS and CDR2 FNYEAQ. The CDR3 DNA reads as TGTGCCAGTAGTGGGACAGGGAATTCACCCCTCCACTTT. Translated, it gives CASSGTGNSPLHF.

About this clone itself: This sample includes further DNA sequences coding for the same CDR3. The chain employs TRBV5-1 and TRBJ2-3; TRBD1 matches 9 bases. The CDR3 is 15 residues long. Germline trimming cut 3 bases from V and 6 bases from J; bases unmatched to any gene: 8. Germline V gene sequence: CDR1 SGHRS, CDR2 YFSETQ. The CDR3 bases are TGCGCCAGCAGCTCCGGGACAGGGTCCTCTGATACGCAGTATTTT. Translation gives CASSSGTGSSDTQYF.

The chain carries TRBV5-1 and TRBJ1-2, with a possible D match to TRBD1 (6 bases). The V gene lost 5 bases and the J gene lost 7 bases, with 24 bases spanning the gap. The CDR3 sequence is 16 residues long. CDR1 is SGHRS, CDR2 YFSETQ, per germline. DNA for the CDR3: TGCGCCAGCAGGGAAAGGGGGGGCGCAGATTCCGGTGGCTACACCTTC. Amino acid sequence: CASRERGGADSGGYTF.

The chain uses TRBV11-3 and TRBJ2-1, with a possible D match to TRBD1 (6 bases). The CDR3 has 16 amino acids. V lost 0 bases and J lost 9, with 18 bases in between. Looked up from germline, CDR1 is SGHNT and CDR2 is YENEEA. CDR3 protein: CASSLDGQGPLREQFF. For the CDR3, the DNA is TGTGCCAGCAGCTTAGATGGGCAGGGGCCCCTCCGTGAGCAGTTCTTC. Full variable domain (outside the CDR3, taken from reference TRBV11-3 and TRBJ2-1): EAGVVQSPRYKIIEKKQPVAFWCNPISGHNTLYWYLQNLGQGPELLIRYENEEAVDDSQLPKDRFSAERLKGVDSTLKIQPAELGDSAVYLCASSLDGQGPLREQFFGPGTRLTVL.

V is TRBV30 and J is TRBJ1-1, with 10 bases fitting TRBD1. From germline, CDR1 is GTSNPN and CDR2 SVGIG (reference sequence). This CDR3 spans 14 amino acids. The trim removed 2 bases at V and 8 bases at J, leaving 8 bases unmatched. The CDR3, as DNA: TGTGCCTGGAGTACCCCGGGACAGGGGAGAGAAGCTTTCTTT. It is translated as CAWSTPGQGREAFF.

Comment on this clone: Germline and junction disagree at one end, which may indicate a read error. The chain links TRBV6-6 to TRBJ1-1; 7 positions agree with TRBD1. CDR3 length: 12 amino acids. Germline CDR1 and CDR2: MNHNY and SVGAGI (reference sequence). CDR3 nucleotide sequence: TGTGCCGGCAGTCCCAGGGGGACTGAAGCTTTCTTT. It translates to CAGSPRGTEAFF.

The chain employs TRBV7-8 and TRBJ2-5, with D possibly TRBD2 on 5 matching bases. The germline V gene encodes CDR1 SGHVS and CDR2 FQNEAQ. Trimming took 4 bases from V and 5 from J, leaving 11 bases between them. CDR3 length: 13 amino acids. The CDR3 DNA sequence: TGTGCCAGCAGCTCCGGGGTGGTGGAGACCCAGTACTTC. Its protein product is CASSSGVVETQYF.

The chain couples TRBV5-1 to TRBJ1-6, with D perhaps matching TRBD1 (6 bases). V was clipped by 6 bases and J by 5 bases, with 12 bases between them. Germline V lookup: CDR1 SGHRS, CDR2 YFSETQ. The CDR3 is made up of 14 amino acids. CDR3 DNA: TGCGCCAGCAAAGCCGGGACAAATAATTCACCCCTCCACTTT. Translated, it gives CASKAGTNNSPLHF. The variable domain in full, completed from reference TRBV5-1 and TRBJ1-6, reads KAGVTQTPRYLIKTRGQQVTLSCSPISGHRSVSWYQQTPGQGLQFLFEYFSETQRNKGNFPGRFSGRQFSNSRSEMNVSTLELGDSALYLCASKAGTNNSPLHFGNGTRLTVT.

This clone was found once. The genes are TRBV5-4 and TRBJ1-1; 7 nucleotides agree with TRBD1. Looked up from germline, CDR1 is SGHNT and CDR2 is YYREEE (reference sequence). This CDR3 has 14 residues. After removal of 4 bases from V and 4 bases from J, the junction contained 7 bases not matched to a gene. The CDR3: CASSLDRVSTEAFF. The CDR3 coding sequence is TGTGCCAGCAGCCTAGACAGGGTATCCACTGAAGCTTTCTTT.